Listed here are 23 T cell receptor beta chains from one sample, sequenced in a study of cytomegalovirus exposure and HLA in healthy donors. The primer mix had 60 Vbeta and 13 Jbeta primers. The repertoire was sequenced with immunoSEQ multiplex PCR; TCRdb's copy has only in-frame clones and lacks some. The sample carries around 150,000 clones, 75% to 80% recorded once. The sequenced sample consisted of PBMCs. These receptors were obtained from a man aged 45-65 years in good health and CMV-seropositive.

The CDR3 spells CASSPGGAYNEQFF. CDR3 sequence (DNA): TGCGCCAGCAGCCCCGGGGGGGCGTACAATGAGCAGTTCTTC. The chain has TRBV5-1 and TRBJ2-1, with 8 positions matching TRBD2. This CDR3 is built from 14 residues. The ends lost 4 bases at V and 4 bases at J; junction bases unmatched: 4. CDR1 is SGHRS and CDR2 is YFSETQ in the germline V gene.

J is TRBJ1-6 and V is TRBV18, with D uncertain. The V gene's germline CDR1 is KGHSH and CDR2 LQKENI. This CDR3 is built from 14 residues. V dropped 5 bases and J dropped 0 bases, with 5 bases sitting between them. CDR3 DNA sequence: TGTGCCAGCTCAGCGAGCTCCTATAATTCACCCCTCCACTTT. Its protein is CASSASSYNSPLHF.

As to this clone: This sample includes further DNA sequences coding for the same CDR3. The V gene is TRBV9, the J gene TRBJ2-2, with D possibly TRBD1 on 5 matching bases. Germline CDR1 is SGDLS and CDR2 is YYNGEE. The CDR3 totals 13 residues. V was trimmed by 3 bases and J by 5 bases, leaving 8 bases between them. CDR3 residues: CASSATVTGELFF. In nucleotides, the CDR3 is TGTGCCAGCAGCGCGACAGTTACCGGGGAGCTGTTTTTT.

This sequence joins TRBV19 and TRBJ1-1; D call uncertain. The CDR3 is 12 amino acids. V lost 1 base and J lost 7, with 7 bases in between. Germline CDR1 reads LNHDA; CDR2 reads SQIVND (reference sequence). CDR3 nucleotide sequence: TGTGCCAGTAGTATAGGGACTCTTGAAGCTTTCTTT. The encoded protein is CASSIGTLEAFF.

J is TRBJ2-7 and V is TRBV4-1, with D tentatively TRBD2 (6 bases). Germline V gene lookup returns CDR1 MGHRA and CDR2 YSYEKL. The CDR3 length is 15 residues. V lost 0 bases, J lost 1 base, and 10 bases lay in between. The CDR3 sequence is CASSQDGGVSYEQYF. CDR3 DNA: TGCGCCAGCAGCCAAGACGGGGGTGTATCCTACGAGCAGTACTTC.

This clone was recorded a few times. J is TRBJ1-1 and V is TRBV18; possible D gene TRBD1, 5 bases. This CDR3 has 14 residues. V was clipped by 4 bases and J by 6 bases, with 15 bases between them. Germline V gene sequence: CDR1 KGHSH, CDR2 LQKENI. The chain's CDR3 is CASSLGGSSSEAFF. The CDR3, as DNA: TGTGCCAGCTCACTCGGGGGGAGCTCCTCTGAAGCTTTCTTT. Complete variable domain (other parts from reference TRBV18 and TRBJ1-1): NAGVMQNPRHLVRRRGQEARLRCSPMKGHSHVYWYRQLPEEGLKFMVYLQKENIIDESGMPKERFSAEFPKEGPSILRIQQVVRGDSAAYFCASSLGGSSSEAFFGQGTRLTVV.

The CDR3 bases are TGCGCCAGCAGTTACCTAGCCTATGGGTCTGAGCAGTTCTTC. Its translation is CASSYLAYGSEQFF. The chain carries TRBV10-2 and TRBJ2-1, with D tentatively TRBD2 (5 bases). Between the trimmed V and J ends, which lost 5 bases and 9 bases, there was a span of 17 bases. Germline-derived CDR1 and CDR2 are WSHSY and SAAADI. The CDR3 is made up of 14 amino acids.

This clone was found a few times. The gene calls are TRBV6-5 and TRBJ2-5; TRBD1 matches 8 bases. V shed 2 bases, J shed 3 bases, and the junction held 5 bases outside the gene matches. In germline, CDR1 is MNHEY, CDR2 SVGAGI. This CDR3 contains 15 residues. CDR3 bases: TGTGCCAGCAGTTACGTCAGGGGGCAAAAAGAGACCCAGTACTTC. Translated, it gives CASSYVRGQKETQYF.

The chain is built from TRBV27 and TRBJ1-6; a possible D gene is TRBD1 (5 bases). The germline V gene encodes CDR1 MNHEY and CDR2 SMNVEV (reference sequence). This CDR3 region has 17 residues. V shed 0 bases and J shed 1 base, with 10 bases lying between them. CDR3: CASSLSWGASYNSPLHF. The CDR3 nucleotides are TGTGCCAGCAGTTTATCGTGGGGCGCATCCTATAATTCACCCCTCCACTTT.

This clone was counted between two and nine times. V is TRBV7-7 and J is TRBJ2-3, with 7 bases lining up with TRBD1. The CDR3 spans 14 residues. The ends lost 3 bases at V and 2 bases at J; junction bases unmatched: 2. In germline, CDR1 is SSHAT, CDR2 FNYEAQ (reference sequence). CDR3 loop: CASSLDRNTDTQYF. The DNA for the CDR3 is TGTGCCAGCAGCTTGGACAGGAACACAGATACGCAGTATTTT.

The V and J genes are TRBV7-9 and TRBJ1-2; TRBD1 agrees at 8 bases. Germline lookup yields CDR1 SEHNR and CDR2 FQNEAQ (reference sequence). The CDR3 extends over 15 amino acids. Trimming took 3 bases from V and 8 from J; bases not matched to a gene: 11. CDR3 sequence reads: CASSLRQGRFGGYTF. CDR3 DNA: TGTGCCAGCAGCTTGAGACAGGGGAGGTTTGGCGGCTACACCTTC.

The chain is built from TRBV18 and TRBJ1-4; TRBD1 aligns across 9 bases. Trimming removed 3 bases from V and 6 bases from J; junction bases left unmatched: 5. This CDR3 is 15 amino acids long. Looked up from germline, CDR1 is KGHSH and CDR2 is LQKENI. DNA of the CDR3: TGTGCCAGCTCACCTCAGGGACAGGGCTATGAAAAACTGTTTTTT. Protein product: CASSPQGQGYEKLFF.

This clone has only a few counts. CDR3 region: CASSLGGDTQYF. DNA of the CDR3: TGTGCCAGCAGCTTGGGAGGGGATACGCAGTATTTT. V and J are TRBV5-6 and TRBJ2-3; D may be TRBD2 (5 bases). Between the trimmed V and J ends, which lost 0 bases and 6 bases, there was a span of 5 bases. The CDR3 is 12 residues long. Germline V lookup: CDR1 SGHDT, CDR2 YYEEEE.

This clone was detected a few times. The V call is TRBV5-5, the J call TRBJ1-1; weak D call: TRBD1 (5 bases). CDR1 is SGHKS and CDR2 is YYEKEE in the germline V gene (reference sequence). The V end lost 5 bases, the J end lost 1 base, and 18 bases lay between the germline ends. The CDR3 contains 16 residues. CDR3 sequence (DNA): TGTGCCAGCAGGACCTCACCAGGGCCCGGGAACACTGAAGCTTTCTTT. Translation: CASRTSPGPGNTEAFF.

The J gene is TRBJ1-2, the V gene TRBV6-1, with D perhaps matching TRBD1 (5 bases). Germline-derived CDR1 and CDR2 are MNHNS and SASEGT. The CDR3 is 16 amino acids. Trimming shortened V by 2 bases and J by 5 bases, and 18 bases separated the two germline ends. The CDR3 DNA is TGTGCCAGCAGTGAATACTGGCAGGGTATAGGATATGGCTACACCTTC. It encodes CASSEYWQGIGYGYTF.

The chain uses TRBV28 and TRBJ2-3, with a tentative D call TRBD2 (5 bases). From germline, CDR1 is MDHEN and CDR2 SYDVKM. This CDR3 contains 16 residues. V was trimmed by 8 bases and J by 0 bases, leaving 18 bases between them. For the CDR3, the DNA is TGTGCCAGCCCACCCGGGATCACGTCTAGCACAGATACGCAGTATTTT. Translated, it gives CASPPGITSSTDTQYF.

The chain recombines TRBV28 with TRBJ2-5; maybe TRBD2 (7 bases). With the DNA end fitting TRBJ2-7 better, the J assignment may be wrong. Germline CDR1 is MDHEN and CDR2 is SYDVKM. There are 14 residues in the CDR3. The CDR3 is CASSLYGGRDEQYF. The CDR3 bases are TGTGCCAGCAGTTTATACGGGGGGCGCGACGAGCAGTACTTC.

This clone appeared a single time. This sample includes further DNA sequences coding for the same CDR3. The chain carries TRBV7-2 and TRBJ1-5, with TRBD1 as a possible D gene (6 bases). CDR1 is SGHTA and CDR2 is FQGNSA in the germline V gene. Trimming took 3 bases from V and 4 from J, leaving 10 bases between them. The CDR3 consists of 14 residues. This CDR3 reads CASSLGQGNQPQHF. CDR3 DNA: TGTGCCAGCAGCTTGGGGCAGGGGAATCAGCCCCAGCATTTT.

V and J are TRBV18 and TRBJ2-3, with 8 bases aligning to TRBD2. This CDR3 is built from 13 residues. Germline lookup yields CDR1 KGHSH and CDR2 LQKENI. V shed 8 bases and J 1 base; nucleotides not matched to a gene: 2. Here the CDR3 reads CASTRGGTDTQYF. The CDR3 region has the DNA TGTGCCAGCACGCGGGGGGGCACAGATACGCAGTATTTT.

V is TRBV6-1 and J is TRBJ1-2; D remains ambiguous. CDR1 is MNHNS and CDR2 is SASEGT in the germline V gene. V was trimmed by 0 bases and J by 6 bases, leaving 14 bases between them. The CDR3 is 15 amino acids. The CDR3: CASSEAVRPQDGYTF. CDR3 nucleotides: TGTGCCAGCAGTGAAGCTGTCAGACCCCAGGATGGCTACACCTTC.

V is TRBV9 and J is TRBJ1-1; possible D gene TRBD1, 5 bases. There are 16 residues in the CDR3. CDR1 SGDLS and CDR2 YYNGEE come from the germline V gene. V gave up 4 bases and J gave up 8 bases, with 24 bases separating them. In nucleotides, the CDR3 is TGTGCCAGCAGCACTCAAGAAAGATCGGGACTTTCAGAAGCTTTCTTT. Protein: CASSTQERSGLSEAFF.

The chain recombines TRBV29-1 with TRBJ2-7, with 7 bases lining up with TRBD2. The length of the CDR3 is 16 residues. The V gene end was trimmed by 5 bases and the J gene end by 3 bases; junction bases not matched to a gene: 16. In germline, CDR1 is SQVTM, CDR2 ANQGSEA. This CDR3 is CSVSNPGGTTIYEQYF. CDR3 in DNA: TGCAGCGTTTCCAACCCCGGAGGGACTACGATCTACGAGCAGTACTTC.

The rearrangement uses TRBV27 and TRBJ2-7, with 10 bases aligning to TRBD1. The J segment lost 4 bases and the V segment lost 7 bases, leaving 7 bases of the junction unmatched. The CDR3 loop spans 14 amino acids. Germline values: CDR1 MNHEY, CDR2 SMNVEV (reference sequence). CDR3 loop: CASTFGTGVYEQYV. DNA of the CDR3: TGTGCCAGCACCTTCGGGACAGGGGTTTACGAGCAGTACGTC.